One sample yielded the 27 T cell receptor beta chains listed below, sequenced in a study of blood T cell repertoires in COVID-19. Here immunoSEQ multiplex PCR was the method, and the copy in TCRdb shows in-frame clones only, minus some. The sample lists about 200,000 clones; about 84% were seen once. Sequencing used peripheral blood. Receptors originate from a human donor in a cohort sampled during active COVID-19.

This clone was seen once. CDR3: CASSVGQGMNTEAFF. CDR3 coding DNA: TGCGCCAGCAGCGTTGGACAGGGAATGAACACTGAAGCTTTCTTT. The gene calls are TRBV5-1 and TRBJ1-1; 8 bases map to TRBD1. Germline CDR1 reads SGHRS; CDR2 reads YFSETQ. The ends lost 4 bases at V and 0 bases at J; junction bases unmatched: 5. There are 15 residues in the CDR3. Full variable domain (missing parts from reference TRBV5-1 and TRBJ1-1): KAGVTQTPRYLIKTRGQQVTLSCSPISGHRSVSWYQQTPGQGLQFLFEYFSETQRNKGNFPGRFSGRQFSNSRSEMNVSTLELGDSALYLCASSVGQGMNTEAFFGQGTRLTVV.

This clone was counted once. The gene calls are TRBV6-5 and TRBJ2-6; TRBD1 is a possible D gene (6 bases). The CDR3 extends over 16 amino acids. Trimming left V 2 bases short and J 2 bases short, with 10 bases between. Germline V gene lookup returns CDR1 MNHEY and CDR2 SVGAGI. This CDR3 reads CASSYLYRAGANVLTF. The CDR3 region has the DNA TGTGCCAGCAGTTACCTTTACAGGGCTGGGGCCAACGTCCTGACTTTC.

The chain employs TRBV21-1 and TRBJ2-5; no DNA check was done on the table's D call, TRBD1. TRBV21-1 is a pseudogene. The length of the CDR3 is 16 residues. The CDR3, as DNA: TGTGCCAGCAGCTCCAGAAGGGGATTGTACCAAGAGACCCAGTACTTC. Translating it yields CASSSRRGLYQETQYF.

The V call is TRBV2, the J call TRBJ1-2; 8 nucleotides match TRBD1. CDR1 and CDR2 (germline): SNHLY, FYNNEI. Germline trimming cut 5 bases from V and 8 bases from J; bases unmatched to any gene: 10. This CDR3 spans 14 amino acids. CDR3 coding DNA: TGTGCCAGCAGTCAGGACAGGGCGGAGCAGGGCTACACCTTC. Translated: CASSQDRAEQGYTF. Complete variable domain (other parts from reference TRBV2 and TRBJ1-2): EPEVTQTPSHQVTQMGQEVILRCVPISNHLYFYWYRQILGQKVEFLVSFYNNEISEKSEIFDDQFSVERPDGSNFTLKIRSTKLEDSAMYFCASSQDRAEQGYTFGSGTRLTVV.

The J gene is TRBJ1-1, the V gene TRBV28; D perhaps matches TRBD1 (6 bases). The CDR3 extends over 15 amino acids. V was cut by 6 bases and J by 4 bases, with 18 bases left in between. Germline assignment: CDR1 MDHEN and CDR2 SYDVKM. Written as DNA, the CDR3 is TGTGCCAGCAGACATTCTCAGGGGAGAGGCACTGAAGCTTTCTTT. Amino acids: CASRHSQGRGTEAFF.

This chain joins TRBV24-1 and TRBJ1-5; tentatively, D is TRBD1 (6 bases). Looked up from germline, CDR1 is KGHDR and CDR2 is SFDVKD. The V end was cut by 4 bases, the J end by 1 base, with 10 bases between. The CDR3 has 15 residues. CDR3 DNA: TGTGCCACCAGTGACCAGGGGTTAAGCAATCAGCCCCAGCATTTT. This gives the protein CATSDQGLSNQPQHF.

The chain has TRBV19 and TRBJ2-1; 8 nucleotides line up with TRBD2. Per the germline V gene, CDR1 is LNHDA and CDR2 is SQIVND (reference sequence). The trim removed 0 bases at V and 0 bases at J, leaving 1 base unmatched. The CDR3 is made up of 16 amino acids. CDR3 loop: CASSIDAGGSYNEQFF. The CDR3 DNA is TGTGCCAGTAGTATAGATGCGGGAGGCTCCTACAATGAGCAGTTCTTC.

This clone showed up just once. V gene TRBV20-1 combines with J gene TRBJ2-7, with 10 bases that match TRBD2. Germline V gene lookup returns CDR1 DFQATT and CDR2 SNEGSKA (reference sequence). The CDR3 length is 16 residues. V lost 3 bases and J lost 3; bases outside the gene matches: 11. The CDR3 bases are TGCAGTGCTAGTAAAAGCGGGGGGGTTGCGGTCTACGAGCAGTACTTC. Its protein is CSASKSGGVAVYEQYF.

The chain links TRBV3-1 (or the pseudogene TRBV3-2) to TRBJ2-1; possible D gene TRBD1, 6 bases. The CDR3 sequence is 14 residues long. In germline, CDR1 is LGHDT, CDR2 YNNKEL (reference sequence). Trimming removed 3 bases at V and 3 bases at J, with 9 bases between. DNA for the CDR3: TGTGCCAGCAGCCACAGGACAGTCTACAATGAGCAGTTCTTC. Translating it yields CASSHRTVYNEQFF.

The rearrangement links TRBV28 to TRBJ2-2; 7 bases map to TRBD1. Germline values: CDR1 MDHEN, CDR2 SYDVKM. The V and J ends lost 3 bases and 1 base, in that order; junction bases with no gene match: 11. This CDR3 has 18 amino acids. This CDR3 reads CASSFIFRTGQNTGELFF. DNA for the CDR3: TGTGCCAGCAGTTTTATTTTTCGGACAGGCCAGAACACCGGGGAGCTGTTTTTT.

This clone showed up just once. The CDR3 nucleotides are TGTGCCAGCAGCTTGAGACAGGATAATTCACCCCTCCACTTT. This gives the protein CASSLRQDNSPLHF. The rearrangement uses TRBV5-8 and TRBJ1-6, with D maybe TRBD1 (6 bases). The CDR3 totals 14 residues. From germline, CDR1 is SGHTS and CDR2 YDEGEE. Trimming took 1 base from V and 5 from J, leaving 7 bases between them.

This chain uses TRBV6-6 with TRBJ1-1; the D gene is possibly TRBD1 (5 bases). V lost 4 bases and J 4 bases, leaving 13 bases between the germline ends. The CDR3 contains 14 residues. CDR1 MNHNY and CDR2 SVGAGI come from the germline V gene (reference sequence). Here the CDR3 DNA reads TGTGCCAGCAGTTCTGCGGGGGAGGGCACTGAAGCTTTCTTT. Its protein is CASSSAGEGTEAFF.

The gene calls are TRBV4-1 and TRBJ1-4; D unclear. Trimming removed 4 bases at V and 0 bases at J, with 9 bases between. The V gene's germline CDR1 is MGHRA and CDR2 YSYEKL. This CDR3 region has 15 residues. The CDR3 bases are TGCGCCAGCAGCCCCCGACGGGCAACTAATGAAAAACTGTTTTTT. It encodes CASSPRRATNEKLFF.

The rearrangement uses TRBV7-2 and TRBJ1-2, with D maybe TRBD1 (6 bases). Looked up from germline, CDR1 is SGHTA and CDR2 is FQGNSA. Trimming took 3 bases from V and 4 from J, leaving 9 bases between them. The CDR3 is 13 amino acids. CDR3 sequence: CASSLGAAYGYTF. The CDR3, as DNA: TGTGCCAGCAGCTTGGGGGCGGCCTATGGCTACACCTTC.

The chain carries TRBV27 and TRBJ2-7, with TRBD2 identical over 7 bases. Germline values: CDR1 MNHEY, CDR2 SMNVEV (reference sequence). This CDR3 is 16 amino acids long. V trimming: 8 bases; J trimming: 1 base; junction bases outside the gene matches: 14. The CDR3 is CASSPVGGSGSYEQYF. Here the CDR3 DNA reads TGTGCCAGCTCACCCGTCGGCGGGAGTGGGTCCTACGAGCAGTACTTC.

This chain links TRBV7-8 with TRBJ2-3; D possibly corresponds to TRBD2 (6 bases). Germline assignment: CDR1 SGHVS and CDR2 FQNEAQ. CDR3 length: 16 amino acids. Trimming left V 3 bases short and J 2 bases short, with 15 bases between. The CDR3 reads CASSFSSAGFTDTQYF. The CDR3 nucleotides are TGTGCCAGCAGCTTTTCATCAGCGGGCTTCACAGATACGCAGTATTTT.

The chain recombines TRBV2 with TRBJ2-1; 10 bases line up with TRBD2. Germline V CDR1 and CDR2: SNHLY, FYNNEI. The V and J ends lost 6 bases and 4 bases, in that order; junction bases with no gene match: 3. The CDR3 has 14 residues. CDR3 protein: CASRLAGAYNEQFF. The DNA for the CDR3 is TGTGCCAGCAGGCTAGCGGGAGCTTACAATGAGCAGTTCTTC.

The chain has TRBV11-3 and TRBJ2-2, with no clear D. V lost 1 base, J lost 6 bases, and 12 bases lay in between. Germline CDR1 SGHNT, CDR2 YENEEA. The CDR3 is 15 amino acids. The CDR3 bases are TGTGCCAGCAGCTTAGGCGCCACCGCTGCCGGGGAGCTGTTTTTT. Translating gives CASSLGATAAGELFF.

In this sample, this clone turned up once. V gene TRBV2 combines with J gene TRBJ1-1, with a tentative D call TRBD1 (5 bases). V gave up 5 bases and J gave up 4 bases, with 14 bases separating them. The CDR3 is 14 residues long. Per the germline V gene, CDR1 is SNHLY and CDR2 is FYNNEI. The CDR3 DNA reads as TGTGCCAGCAGTCCTCAAGGGGTTGTCACTGAAGCTTTCTTT. It is translated as CASSPQGVVTEAFF.

The chain is built from TRBV5-4 and TRBJ1-3; 7 bases line up with TRBD1. Trimming at V came to 4 bases and at J to 7 bases, leaving 14 bases not matched to a gene. The CDR3 is made up of 16 amino acids. In germline, CDR1 is SGHNT, CDR2 YYREEE (reference sequence). Written as DNA, the CDR3 is TGTGCCAGCAGCCTAATCACAGGGGAGGTTGCGAACACCATATATTTT. It specifies CASSLITGEVANTIYF.

The J gene is TRBJ1-3, the V gene TRBV25-1; the match to TRBD1 covers 9 bases. The length of the CDR3 is 13 residues. The trim removed 8 bases at V and 4 bases at J, leaving 3 bases unmatched. Germline assignment: CDR1 MGHDK and CDR2 SYGVNS. CDR3 coding DNA: TGTGCCAGCTGGGGACAGGGCGGAAACACCATATATTTT. It specifies CASWGQGGNTIYF. Combining the CDR3 with reference TRBV25-1 and TRBJ1-3 gives the whole variable domain EADIYQTPRYLVIGTGKKITLECSQTMGHDKMYWYQQDPGMELHLIHYSYGVNSTEKGDLSSESTVSRIRTEHFPLTLESARPSHTSQYLCASWGQGGNTIYFGEGSWLTVV.

The chain couples TRBV10-3 to TRBJ1-1; TRBD1 matches at 8 bases. This CDR3 spans 16 amino acids. Trimming at V came to 1 base and at J to 0 bases, leaving 4 bases not matched to a gene. Looked up from germline, CDR1 is ENHRY and CDR2 is SYGVKD. The CDR3 DNA follows: TGTGCCATCAGTGAGTGGGACAGGAAGATGAACACTGAAGCTTTCTTT. It is translated as CAISEWDRKMNTEAFF.

There are a few counts of this clone. The chain couples TRBV28 to TRBJ1-5; D ambiguous. V was shortened by 3 bases and J by 7 bases, with 13 bases between the two germline ends. Germline CDR1 reads MDHEN; CDR2 reads SYDVKM. This CDR3 has 14 amino acids. Written as DNA, the CDR3 is TGTGCCAGCAGTTTTATCAGAGGGATCCAGCCCCAGCATTTT. As protein: CASSFIRGIQPQHF.

V is TRBV3-1 (or the pseudogene TRBV3-2) and J is TRBJ1-2; D not resolved. The CDR3 contains 14 residues. V lost 3 bases and J 0 bases, leaving 8 bases between the germline ends. CDR1 LGHDT and CDR2 YNNKEL come from the germline V gene (reference sequence). The CDR3 DNA reads TGTGCCAGCAGCCACCGAGGGCCTAACTATGGCTACACCTTC. This sequence encodes CASSHRGPNYGYTF.

The J gene is TRBJ2-1, the V gene TRBV9; 13 bases align to TRBD2. The CDR3 consists of 18 residues. V shed 4 bases and J 3 bases; nucleotides not matched to a gene: 10. CDR1 is SGDLS, CDR2 YYNGEE, per germline. The chain's CDR3 is CASSLSSGTSGVYNEQFF. The CDR3 DNA is TGTGCCAGCAGCCTATCTTCCGGGACTAGCGGGGTCTACAATGAGCAGTTCTTC.

The rearrangement uses TRBV12-5 and TRBJ2-5; D perhaps matches TRBD2 (7 bases). Germline-derived CDR1 and CDR2 are LGHNT and FRNRAP. This CDR3 is built from 15 residues. Trimming stripped 7 bases from V and 2 bases from J, with 17 bases between. The CDR3 DNA reads as TGTGCTAGTGCTCTAGGGGGAGGGGGACAAGAGACCCAGTACTTC. Its protein product is CASALGGGGQETQYF.

This chain joins TRBV11-2 and TRBJ2-2; D remains ambiguous. Trimming shortened V by 4 bases and J by 0 bases, and 15 bases separated the two germline ends. CDR1 SGHAT and CDR2 FQNNGV come from the germline V gene. The CDR3 is 17 residues long. The CDR3 DNA sequence: TGTGCCAGCAGCTCCCCCTGGGCCGCATCGAACACCGGGGAGCTGTTTTTT. It yields the protein CASSSPWAASNTGELFF.